The entry that follows covers one T cell receptor beta chain sequence. This clonotype was picked up many times. Its antigen has not been determined. Per-nucleotide qualities are absent, and no much larger clonotype sits a single base away. Via the germline V gene, CDR1 is SGHTA and CDR2 FQGNSA. Spanning cysteine to phenylalanine, the CDR3 consists of 15 amino acids. Kept here is only the CDR3 DNA, which spans 45 bases and is read in frame from base 1. Trimming accounts for 5 bases at V and 4 bases at J, while the number of junction bases matched to no gene is 7. This entry belongs to a study of T cells in Graves' hyperthyroidism and ophthalmopathy (dated by TCRdb to about 2019). Some background on the complete study: Peripheral blood samples were taken at the time of initial diagnosis, prior to any treatment. To identify TCR V-J signatures that set the groups apart, the researchers used a discovery cohort of 90 to 100 patients, made up of approximately 43 with Graves' ophthalmopathy and some 60 with stable Graves' hyperthyroidism. Prospective prediction of ophthalmopathy was tested in an independent validation cohort of approximately 19 hyperthyroidism patients and around 16 patients who later progressed to ophthalmopathy. The 90 to 100 discovery patients were randomly split 7:3 into training and test sets. The study also compared thyroid tissue and blood T-cell repertoires from several Graves' hyperthyroidism patients. Once sampling was done, hyperthyroidism patients were given methimazole at a starting dose of 30 mg daily, whereas ophthalmopathy patients were given high-dose intravenous methylprednisolone. The paper describes TCR Vbeta CDR3 sequencing of fewer than 150 peripheral blood samples, made up of under 50 ophthalmopathy patients, 70 to 75 hyperthyroidism patients and 17 progressor patients. The study at large found these results: Most expanded thyroid clonotypes (frequency above 0.001) were also detected in blood, suggesting blood repertoires may reflect thyroid immune responses. Sample size was not statistically predetermined, and investigators were not blinded to group allocation. In validation, the model predicted progression to ophthalmopathy a median of approximately 6.3 months before onset, with about 70% sensitivity and almost 75% specificity. Ophthalmopathy was separated from stable hyperthyroidism by a 13 V-J signature model, with just over 85% sensitivity and roughly 81% specificity obtained in cross-validation and 80%/75% obtained in testing.

The TCR beta CDR3 regions were amplified from the RNA transcripts. The TCR CDR3 was subjected to a first round of RT-PCR using the HTBI primer set and the Qiagen OneStep RT-PCR kit. The libraries were constructed in a second round of multiplex PCR and then size-selected and purified. Libraries were sequenced paired-end with 100 bp reads on an Illumina HiSeq2000. In the paper's pipeline: Raw data were processed with SOAPnuke, discarding reads with adapters, uncalled bases, mean Phred below 15, or no exact constant-primer or identifier match. COPE v1.2.5 was used to merge high-quality paired reads, and clonotypes were defined as unique nucleotide sequences. MiTCR v1.1 was used to align the clonotypes against IMGT TRBV, TRBD and TRBJ reference segments. Analysis was restricted to V-J combinations with a frequency above 0.0001, which covered roughly 99% of repertoires. The TCS score was defined as F50 (clonal expansion) divided by E x V (chaos), with BLOSUM62-based TCRdist calculated between CDR3 peptides within each V-J. Welch's t-statistics and random forest reduced fewer than 550 V-J features to 10 to 15, which were used in a naive Bayes classifier (R e1071). The public reads were run again by TCRdb, first through fastp at Q25 and then through MiXCR, and only productive beta chains were kept. Entries that share a CDR3 protein sequence are merged under the most common genes and DNA. The V and J calls and clone size come from TCRdb's table, not from the authors' own analysis. The sample table holds approximately 370,000 distinct CDR3 sequences, of which approximately 15% were seen once. The top ten clonotypes cover less than 35% of the sample.

Graves' hyperthyroidism was defined as stable when no progression to ophthalmopathy occurred over 18 months of follow-up. The hyperthyroidism patients were between 18 and 65 years old and newly diagnosed, with a disease duration of less than 2 months. Exclusion was applied to patients with uncontrolled infections, other autoimmune diseases, pregnancy or lactation. Clinical symptoms, serum thyroxine and TRAb, thyroid ultrasound, and orbital computed tomography formed the basis for the diagnoses. PBMCs were separated from about 10 ml of fresh peripheral blood using Ficoll-Paque density gradient centrifugation. Total RNA was extracted using Trizol reagent, and RNA quality was assessed on an Agilent 2100 Bioanalyzer.

This chain is built from TRBV7-2 and TRBJ2-1; 8 bases in the junction line up with TRBD2. The sequence was obtained from a woman in her 30s with Graves' hyperthyroidism. The sequencing input was blood. The DNA sequence is as follows: TGTGCCAGCAGCGCTAGCGGGCACGAGTACAATGAGCAGTTCTTC. This gives the protein CASSASGHEYNEQFF.